This T cell receptor (beta chain) was found in a study of shared clonotypes between healthy human individuals (dated by TCRdb to the early 2020s). As for the study more broadly: A few men and a couple of women, aged 18 to 49 years, made up the cohort. For each donor, CD4 naive and CD4 memory were each given three plates, CD8 naive was given two plates, and CD8 memory was given one plate. Different laboratories and diverse techniques were used to prepare libraries and sequence TCR repertoires, to increase sequencing depth and limit assay-specific biases. Leukapheresis yielded between about 0.85 and 9.5 billion PBMCs per donor. Blood TCR repertoires of several healthy adults were deeply sequenced to estimate repertoire size and the extent of clonotype sharing between individuals.

The donors were healthy, HIV-negative adults with no recently reported acute infections or vaccinations. All donors were Caucasian adults living in Nashville, Tennessee, USA. Magnetic negative selection was used to enrich CD4+ T cells, after which naive cells were positively selected on CD45RA and the negative fraction became the memory subset. After blood collection by leukapheresis, PBMCs were isolated using Ficoll-Histopaque density gradient centrifugation and then cryopreserved in the vapor phase of liquid nitrogen. Purity and quantity of every magnetically sorted T cell population were checked by analytical flow cytometry. Genomic DNA was isolated from every sorted fraction and measured by UV absorbance on a Nanodrop 2000c. Notes on this clone: Its specific antigen is unknown. No clone much larger than this one lies a single base away; base qualities are absent.

Study-wide conclusions, independent of this receptor: Naive subsets generally had larger estimated clonotype richness than memory subsets. Pairwise subsampling indicated that sequencing depth was expected to affect the degree of clonotype sharing among donors. Sampling was restricted to blood, and TCR repertoires in tissue are likely to differ from TCR repertoires in blood. Sharing across a few donors was observed for roughly 5.4% of naive CD4, 3.5% of naive CD8, about 2.3% of memory CD4, and around 0.4% of memory CD8 clonotypes. Compared with non-shared clonotypes, the clonotypes found in all four sorted-subset donors had higher generation probabilities. Because the study included a small number of donors, the genetic and exposure-history diversity represented was limited. Rarefaction of sorted-subset datasets indicated incomplete sequencing despite the large sequencing depth.

V loses 0 bases of germline sequence and J loses 5 bases, and the interval between the two ends is 14 bases. CDR1 and CDR2 were assigned from the germline V gene (reference sequence) as MNHEY and SMNVEV. From the cysteine up to the phenylalanine, the CDR3 has a length of 17 residues. Left in the record is the CDR3 DNA by itself, 51 bases read in frame from the first base. TCR CDR3 regions were amplified from genomic DNA by multiplex PCR using the deep immunoSEQ assay. Extracted genomic DNA from each cell subset was distributed evenly across all wells of several immunoSEQ 96-well plates, and each plate was treated as a replicate. For sorted subsets, about 0.2 ug genomic DNA, equal to tens of thousands of T cell genomes, was loaded into each replicate PCR. The purified libraries were quantified using a Qubit 3.0 fluorometer, sized with a Bioanalyzer 2100, and then quantified again using the KAPA Library Quantification kit. Every immunoSEQ 96-well plate was sequenced on a dedicated single-read 150-cycle Illumina NextSeq 550 flow cell. The paper's processing steps were these. Because the immunoSEQ output included only junctional sequences and no quality scores, the filtering could not be the same as the filtering used for full-length reads. To assign V/J genes and CDR3, sequences were annotated against IMGT germline references using PyIR, a Python wrapper for IgBLAST v1.9. Any read was removed if the V/J assignment was weak (E-value above 1e-6), the CDR3 was missing, or the read contained stop codons, out-of-frame junctions, or ambiguous translated residues. A V3J clonotype was defined by an identical inferred V gene, J gene, and CDR3 amino acid sequence. Percentage overlap between repertoires was computed as shared unique clonotypes divided by the size of the smaller repertoire. RTK rarefaction, the Chao1 estimator, and Recon v2.1 estimates of unobserved clonotypes were used to assess repertoire richness. OLGA was used to compute generation probabilities for all TCRbeta clonotypes that the gDNA method yielded from a handful of donors. The table was pulled from immuneACCESS by TCRdb, which kept in-frame rearrangements only. Such tables lose some clones; where checked, under half of the loss comes from unresolved V genes, and the rest has no known cause. The V and J calls and clone size are taken from that table; D and trimming were inferred from the DNA. The sample records approximately 2.3 million clones, approximately 95% of which are singletons. Clones ranked in the top ten supply approximately 0.4% of the sample.

Here the chain combines TRBV27 and TRBJ2-6; a tentative D call is TRBD2 (6 bases match). Sequenced material: naive CD4+ T cells from PBMCs. The cell subset or site label corresponds to: CD45RA+ positively selected. This TCR derives from a man between 18 and 29 years old in good health. Some clones in this sample may be carry-over from other donors' samples. The DNA sequence is as follows: TGTGCCAGCAGTTTATCGTGGAGGGTTGGTTGGGCCAACGTCCTGACTTTC. This yields the protein CASSLSWRVGWANVLTF.